Listed below are T cell receptor beta chains from one sample, sequenced in a study of cytomegalovirus exposure and HLA in healthy donors. The data were produced by immunoSEQ multiplex PCR, yet TCRdb's version contains in-frame clones alone and is incomplete. The repertoire has 160,000 or so clones, more than 65% of them found once; the top ten carry roughly 0.5%. The material sequenced was PBMCs. These receptors originate from a woman aged 50 to 65 in good health and CMV-seronegative. Each CDR3 is given with its conserved first and last residue. The D gene is left open where the match is weak. Clone sizes are given selectively: once, few, many, or a class where the clone is expanded.

TRBJ2-2 TRBV10-1 NA 16 few TGCGCCAGCAGTCGGCGGGCCGGGTTTTACACCGGGGAGCTGTTTTTT CASSRRAGFYTGELFF
TRBJ2-7 TRBV9 NA 13 NA TGTGCCAGCAGCCTTGGGGCCACCTACGAGCAGTACTTC CASSLGATYEQYF
TRBJ2-5 TRBV4-1 NA 17 few TGCGCCAGCAAGCCGTTTTTTCTCAAGGGGGTTGGAGAGACCCAGTACTTC CASKPFFLKGVGETQYF
TRBJ1-5 TRBV28 NA 12 NA TGTGCCAGCAGTACTCTGAATGGGCCCCAGCATTTT CASSTLNGPQHF
TRBJ1-1 TRBV6-1 NA 12 NA TGTGCCAGCAGTCAGGGTTTCACTGAAGCTTTCTTT CASSQGFTEAFF
TRBJ2-1 TRBV9 TRBD1 14 NA TGTGCCAGCAGCGTGGGACAGACATACAATGAGCAGTTCTTC CASSVGQTYNEQFF
TRBJ1-1 TRBV2 NA 14 NA TGTGCCAGCAGTGAAGAGGACAGCTACACTGAAGCTTTCTTT CASSEEDSYTEAFF
TRBJ1-5 TRBV30 NA 13 NA TGTGCCTGGAGTGTAAAACACGATCAGCCCCAGCATTTT CAWSVKHDQPQHF
TRBJ2-1 TRBV12-5 TRBD2 15 NA TGTGCTAGTGGTCTGTTAGCGGGGGGTAGCAATGAGCAGTTCTTC CASGLLAGGSNEQFF
TRBJ2-7 TRBV11-2 TRBD1 18 NA TGTGCCAGCAGCTTATTCGGGGGCGCGGGACAGGGGACCTACGAGCAGTACTTC CASSLFGGAGQGTYEQYF
TRBJ1-4 TRBV28 TRBD1 17 NA TGTGCCAGCAGAGGACAGGGGCAGCCCGCAACTAATGAAAAACTGTTTTTT CASRGQGQPATNEKLFF
TRBJ2-1 TRBV28 TRBD2 15 NA TGTGCCAGCAGCTTGGGGGCGGGAGGCTACAATGAGCAGTTCTTC CASSLGAGGYNEQFF
TRBJ2-3 TRBV5-6 TRBD2 15 NA TGTGCCAGCAGCTTGAACGGGGGGACCACAGATACGCAGTATTTT CASSLNGGTTDTQYF
TRBJ2-6 TRBV9 NA 13 NA TGTGCCTCAGGTTCCGGTGGGGCCAACGTCCTGACTTTC CASGSGGANVLTF
TRBJ1-2 TRBV7-2 TRBD1 14 NA TGTGCCAGCAGCTTAGCAGGGGGCGACTATGGCTACACCTTC CASSLAGGDYGYTF
TRBJ2-7 TRBV7-9 TRBD1 15 NA TGTGCCAGCAGCTTAGTACGAGACAGGGGGGGCGAGCAGTACTTC CASSLVRDRGGEQYF
TRBJ2-7 TRBV10-2 TRBD2 13 NA TGCGCCAGCAGTGAAAGACTAGCCGATGAGCAGTACTTC CASSERLADEQYF
TRBJ1-1 TRBV28 TRBD1 13 NA TGTGCCAGCATCCAACAGGGGAGCACTGAAGCTTTCTTT CASIQQGSTEAFF
TRBJ2-1 TRBV2 TRBD2 15 few TGTGCCAGCAGGGTCGGGACTAGCGGTTACAATGAGCAGTTCTTC CASRVGTSGYNEQFF
TRBJ2-3 TRBV29-1 NA 13 NA TGCAGCGTTGGATCTGGGCGGGGAGATACGCAGTATTTT CSVGSGRGDTQYF
TRBJ1-3 TRBV5-6 TRBD1 18 NA TGTGCCAGCAGCTTTTTGGACCCGGGACAGGGATCAGGAAACACCATATATTTT CASSFLDPGQGSGNTIYF
TRBJ2-7 TRBV28 TRBD1 15 NA TGTGCCAGCAGTTTATCAGGGGGCCCTCAAAGGGGGCAGTACTTC CASSLSGGPQRGQYF
TRBJ1-1 TRBV6-6 NA 16 NA TGTGCCAGCAGTCTCCGGACTCAATATCGTGGCACTGAAGCTTTCTTT CASSLRTQYRGTEAFF
TRBJ1-1 TRBV5-1 NA 16 NA TGCGCCAGCAGCTCCAGGACTGCGGGGGGACGGCCTGAAGCTTTCTTT CASSSRTAGGRPEAFF
TRBJ2-3 TRBV30 TRBD1 15 NA TGTGCCTGGAGTCTTCTGGGACAGGGGACGGATACGCAGTATTTT CAWSLLGQGTDTQYF
TRBJ2-3 TRBV11-3 NA 14 NA TGTGCCAGCAGCTTAGATTCGGGCACAGATACGCAGTATTTT CASSLDSGTDTQYF
TRBJ2-3 TRBV12-5 NA 13 few TGTGCTAGTGGTTTGGTTAGTGGGAGTACGCAGTATTTT CASGLVSGSTQYF
TRBJ1-1 TRBV28 NA 15 NA TGTGCCAGCAGTTTATCGGAGGTAATGAACACTGAAGCTTTCTTT CASSLSEVMNTEAFF
TRBJ2-6 TRBV5-1 NA 15 once TGCGCCAGCAGCTTAAGCCTCTCTGGGGCCAACGTCCTGACTTTC CASSLSLSGANVLTF
TRBJ2-3 TRBV5-1 TRBD2 16 NA TGCGCCAGCAGTTTTGGACTAGCGGGAGACACAGATACGCAGTATTTT CASSFGLAGDTDTQYF
TRBJ2-1 TRBV7-3 TRBD2 16 NA TGTGCCAGCAGCCGAACGAGCGGGAGGTTCTCCAATGAGCAGTTCTTC CASSRTSGRFSNEQFF
TRBJ2-3 TRBV7-2 TRBD1 15 NA TGTGCCAGCAGCTTTCCCGGGACAGGCACAGATACGCAGTATTTT CASSFPGTGTDTQYF
TRBJ2-7 TRBV7-9 NA 16 few TGTGCCAGCAGCTCGTATAGGGGTTATCGGATCTACGAGCAGTACTTC CASSSYRGYRIYEQYF
TRBJ2-7 TRBV2 TRBD1 12 NA TGTGCCAGCAGTGGAGGGGGCTGGGAGCAGTACTTC CASSGGGWEQYF
TRBJ2-7 TRBV9 NA 14 NA TGTGCCAGCAGCCATGGGGGCACCTCCTACGAGCAGTACTTC CASSHGGTSYEQYF
TRBJ1-5 TRBV4-2 NA 20 NA TGTGCCAGCAGCCAAGACTCGACGCTCCCATCGGGTTATAGCAATCAGCCCCAGCATTTT CASSQDSTLPSGYSNQPQHF
TRBJ2-2 TRBV7-9 NA 15 NA TGTGCCAGCAGCTTAGCCGGGACGAACACCGGGGAGCTGTTTTTT CASSLAGTNTGELFF
TRBJ2-2 TRBV25-1 TRBD1 18 few TGTGCCAGCAGTGAATTCAGGGGGCAAACCTCGAACACCGGGGAGCTGTTTTTT CASSEFRGQTSNTGELFF
TRBJ2-1 TRBV14 NA 16 NA TGTGCCAGCAGCCAAGAAGGGCAGGGATCCTACAATGAGCAGTTCTTC CASSQEGQGSYNEQFF
TRBJ1-1 TRBV6-5 NA 11 NA TGTGCCAGCAGTTACGCGGGTGAAGCTTTCTTT CASSYAGEAFF